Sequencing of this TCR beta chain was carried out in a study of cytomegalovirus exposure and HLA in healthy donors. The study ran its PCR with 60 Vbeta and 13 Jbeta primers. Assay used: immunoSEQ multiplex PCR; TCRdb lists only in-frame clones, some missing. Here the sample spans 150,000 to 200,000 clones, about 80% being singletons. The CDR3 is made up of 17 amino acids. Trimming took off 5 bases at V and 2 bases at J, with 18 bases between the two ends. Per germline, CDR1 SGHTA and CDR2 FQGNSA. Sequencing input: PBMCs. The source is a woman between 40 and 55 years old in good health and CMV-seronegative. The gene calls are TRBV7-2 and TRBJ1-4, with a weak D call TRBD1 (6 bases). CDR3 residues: CASSLDSHVPTNEKLFF. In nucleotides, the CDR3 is TGTGCCAGCAGCCTGGACAGTCACGTGCCGACTAATGAAAAACTGTTTTTT.